This T cell receptor (beta chain) is from a study of shared T cell receptors in the human thymus. Method: immunoSEQ multiplex PCR; TCRdb's copy keeps in-frame clones and lacks some. The sample shows over 65,000 clones, nearly 95% of them seen only once. V shed 4 bases and J shed 5 bases, with 9 bases lying between them. The CDR3 spans 12 residues. CDR1 and CDR2 (germline): SGHRS, YFSETQ. Specimen: thymocytes. The source is a human donor. This chain joins TRBV5-1 and TRBJ1-2, with TRBD1 as a possible D gene (5 bases). CDR3 in DNA: TGCGCCAGCAGCGCATCAGGGTATGGCTACACCTTC. This encodes CASSASGYGYTF.